This T cell receptor (beta chain) appears in the sequencing data of a study of blood T cell repertoires in COVID-19. Study-wide background: Donors in the United States, Italy and Spain gave samples during acute or convalescent COVID-19.

Looked up from germline, CDR1 is LGHDT and CDR2 is YNNKEL (reference sequence). Trimming took 0 bases from V and 2 from J, leaving 13 bases between them. The CDR3 loop spans 16 amino acids. Authors' analysis steps: Counts of nucleated cells, estimated from reference gene primer amplification, were obtained. This table comes from immunoSEQ multiplex PCR, and its TCRdb copy is limited to in-frame clones, with some not included. V, J and clone size reflect that table, while D and trimming were determined from the DNA. The repertoire has approximately 460,000 clones, about 91% of them found once; the top ten carry roughly 1%. Seattle researchers signed up patients amid active infection and tracked them longitudinally.

Source material: peripheral blood. This sequence joins TRBV3-1 (or the pseudogene TRBV3-2) and TRBJ2-5; D is possibly TRBD2 (6 bases). This TCR came from a man between 18 and 35 years old with COVID-19, enrolled during active disease. CDR3 bases: TGTGCCAGCAGCCAAGATCCTTGGCGGGGACAAGAGACCCAGTACTTC. This encodes CASSQDPWRGQETQYF.